These 2 T cell receptor beta chains share one sample of origin, sequenced in a study of cytomegalovirus exposure and HLA in healthy donors (dated by TCRdb to about 2017). Library generation was performed with the immunoSEQ multiplex PCR assay. TCRdb holds this immuneACCESS table with in-frame rearrangements only. Some clones are missing; in checked studies, unresolved V genes explain under half, and the rest has no known cause. In this sample the table shows tens of thousands of clones, around 96% of which occur a single time. The top ten constitute around 1.2% of the sample. Source material: PBMCs. These receptors were collected from a woman aged 18-35 years in good health and CMV-seronegative.

The chain joins TRBV29-1 to TRBJ2-1, with D possibly being TRBD2 (5 bases). V lost 7 bases to trimming and J lost 8 bases, with 9 bases between them. CDR1 is SQVTM and CDR2 is ANQGSEA in the germline V gene. The CDR3 length is 10 residues. CDR3 protein: CSGAGDEQFF. In nucleotides, the CDR3 is TGCAGCGGAGCCGGGGATGAGCAGTTCTTC.

The chain has TRBV29-1 and TRBJ2-5, with 7 positions matching TRBD1. V dropped 5 bases and J dropped 5; count of bases not matched to a gene: 2. This CDR3 spans 11 amino acids. Germline CDR1 is SQVTM and CDR2 is ANQGSEA. CDR3 DNA sequence: TGCAGCGTTTTCAGGGGGGAGACCCAGTACTTC. Residues: CSVFRGETQYF.